This T cell receptor (beta chain) was recorded in a study of neurological immune-mediated disorders. This clonotype was observed at least ten times. From germline, CDR1 is ENHRY and CDR2 SYGVKD. The CDR3 runs to 13 residues. The V end was cut by 4 bases, the J end by 3 bases, with 7 bases between. TCRdb analysed the 5' RACE reads with MiXCR anew, one entry per CDR3 protein. The table includes just over 30,000 distinct CDR3 sequences, approximately 5% detected once. The V and J genes are TRBV10-3 and TRBJ1-5; D unresolved. This clonotype originated in a woman aged 50 to 65 in good health. The sequencing input was CD4+ T cells from blood. The CDR3 nucleotides read TGTGCCATCAGTGCTGGCCTCAATCAGCCCCAGCATTTT. The encoded protein is CAISAGLNQPQHF.